This T cell receptor (beta chain) was sequenced in a study of metastatic and nonmetastatic thyroid tumors. Study information: It was across blood and tumor or nodule tissue from malignant and benign thyroid patients that repertoires were compared. Study outcomes and limitations: When malignant thyroid tumors were compared with benign nodules, TCR beta diversity was reportedly significantly higher in the malignant tumors. This held in both blood and tumor samples.

As processed by the authors: To classify distant metastasis in papillary thyroid cancer, a model was built from CDR3 differences across clinicopathological groups. TCRdb reprocessed the PCR reads using MiXCR. For this entry, the V and J calls and clone size follow TCRdb and not the study's own pipeline. The table includes 35,000 to 50,000 clones, roughly 31% detected once. Germline V gene lookup returns CDR1 GTSNPN and CDR2 SVGIG (reference sequence). The CDR3 spans 15 residues. Unmatched junction bases numbered 2, after V lost 0 bases and J lost 3 bases. Points on this clone: The antigen is not known.

Every patient underwent thyroid surgery untreated. The rearrangement uses TRBV30 and TRBJ2-2; 9 bases fit TRBD2. Sample: blood. The source is a male donor with papillary thyroid cancer or a benign thyroid nodule (not recorded which). Some clones in this sample may be carry-over from other donors' samples. The CDR3 DNA sequence: TGTGCCTGGAGTGTTGCGGGAGGGTACACCGGGGAGCTGTTTTTT. It translates to CAWSVAGGYTGELFF. Using reference TRBV30 and TRBJ2-2 for the parts outside the CDR3, the full variable domain is SQTIHQWPATLVQPVGSPLSLECTVEGTSNPNLYWYRQAAGRGLQLLFYSVGIGQISSEVPQNLSASRPQDRQFILSSKKLLLSDSGFYLCAWSVAGGYTGELFFGEGSRLTVL.